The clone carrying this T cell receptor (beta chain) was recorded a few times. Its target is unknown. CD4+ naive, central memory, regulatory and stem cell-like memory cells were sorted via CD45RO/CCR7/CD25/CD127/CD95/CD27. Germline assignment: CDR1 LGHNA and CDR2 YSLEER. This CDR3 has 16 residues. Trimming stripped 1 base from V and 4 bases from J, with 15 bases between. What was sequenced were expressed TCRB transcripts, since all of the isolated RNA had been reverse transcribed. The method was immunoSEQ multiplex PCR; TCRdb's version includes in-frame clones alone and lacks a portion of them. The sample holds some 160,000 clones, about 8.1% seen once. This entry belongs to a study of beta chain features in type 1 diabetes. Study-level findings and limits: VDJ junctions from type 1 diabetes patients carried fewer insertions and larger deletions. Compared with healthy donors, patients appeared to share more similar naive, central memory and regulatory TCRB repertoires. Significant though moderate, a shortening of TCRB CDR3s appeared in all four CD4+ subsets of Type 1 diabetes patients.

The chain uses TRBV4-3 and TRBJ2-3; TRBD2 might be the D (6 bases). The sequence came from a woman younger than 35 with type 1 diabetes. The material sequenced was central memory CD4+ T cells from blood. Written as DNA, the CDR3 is TGCGCCAGCAGCCAAGGGGCGGGGCCTTTATCAGATACGCAGTATTTT. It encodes CASSQGAGPLSDTQYF.